Here is one T cell receptor (beta chain) with its context. Its antigen is unknown. This sample is drawn from a study of OX40 agonist ivuxolimab in advanced cancers. Overall study results and limits: Partial responders treated at 0.1-3.0 mg/kg exhibited clonal expansion among the lowest measured. The mean number of expanded clones was higher in CD8+ T cells than in CD4+.

CDR1 is LNHDA and CDR2 is SQIVND in the germline V gene (reference sequence). Trimming removed 6 bases from V and 0 bases from J, with 15 bases in between. The CDR3 has 16 amino acids. The assay was immunoSEQ multiplex PCR, and TCRdb's table has in-frame clones only and misses some. The sample consists of 15,000 to 20,000 clones, approximately 82% of them appearing once. V usage is TRBV19 and J usage is TRBJ1-5; unclear D gene. The sequence derives from an adult with an advanced solid tumor such as melanoma, head and neck, liver or kidney cancer. The sequenced sample was CD4+ or CD8+ T cells sorted from blood, obtained in a trial of the OX40 agonist ivuxolimab. CDR3 region: CASSRGMWNSNQPQHF. CDR3 bases: TGTGCCAGTAGCCGTGGGATGTGGAATAGCAATCAGCCCCAGCATTTT.